This TCR beta chain was captured by sequencing in a study of blood T cell repertoires in COVID-19. The germline V gene has CDR1 SGHAT and CDR2 FQNNGV. Trimming stripped 1 base from V and 8 bases from J, with 11 bases between. This CDR3 has 13 residues. Authors' methods: Amplifying reference gene primers gave estimates of nucleated cell counts. TCRdb's table, derived via immunoSEQ multiplex PCR, lists solely in-frame clones and lacks some. V, J and clone size reflect that table, while D and trimming were determined from the DNA. The sample shows about 75,000 clones, approximately 79% of them seen only once.

This chain connects TRBV11-2 to TRBJ1-2; TRBD1 is a possible D gene (5 bases). This clonotype originated in a woman older than 75 with active or convalescent COVID-19. The sequencing input was peripheral blood. The chain's CDR3 is CASSLVGGWGYTF. CDR3 nucleotides: TGTGCCAGCAGCTTAGTCGGGGGTTGGGGCTACACCTTC. Based on the CDR3 plus reference TRBV11-2 and TRBJ1-2, the full variable domain is EAGVAQSPRYKIIEKRQSVAFWCNPISGHATLYWYQQILGQGPKLLIQFQNNGVVDDSQLPKDRFSAERLKGVDSTLKIQPAKLEDSAVYLCASSLVGGWGYTFGSGTRLTVV.